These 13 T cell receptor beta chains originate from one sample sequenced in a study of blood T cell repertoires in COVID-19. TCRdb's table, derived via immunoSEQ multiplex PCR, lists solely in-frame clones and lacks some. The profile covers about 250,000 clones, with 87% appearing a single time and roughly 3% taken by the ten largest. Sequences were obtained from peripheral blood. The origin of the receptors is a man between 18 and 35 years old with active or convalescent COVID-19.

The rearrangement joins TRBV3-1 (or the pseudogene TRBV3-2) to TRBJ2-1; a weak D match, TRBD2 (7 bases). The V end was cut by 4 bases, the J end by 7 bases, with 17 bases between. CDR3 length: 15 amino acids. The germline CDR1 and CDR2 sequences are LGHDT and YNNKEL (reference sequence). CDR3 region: CASSRVGGGMNEQFF. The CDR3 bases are TGTGCCAGCAGCCGCGTGGGGGGGGGCATGAATGAGCAGTTCTTC.

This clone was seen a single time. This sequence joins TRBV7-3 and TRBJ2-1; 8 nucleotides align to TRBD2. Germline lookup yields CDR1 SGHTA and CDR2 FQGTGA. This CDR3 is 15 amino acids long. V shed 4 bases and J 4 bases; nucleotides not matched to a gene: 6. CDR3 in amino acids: CASSSTSGLYNEQFF. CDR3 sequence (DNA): TGTGCCAGCAGCTCAACTAGCGGATTATACAATGAGCAGTTCTTC. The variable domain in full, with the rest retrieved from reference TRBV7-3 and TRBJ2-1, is GAGVSQTPSNKVTEKGKYVELRCDPISGHTALYWYRQSLGQGPEFLIYFQGTGAADDSGLPNDRFFAVRPEGSVSTLKIQRTERGDSAVYLCASSSTSGLYNEQFFGPGTRLTVL.

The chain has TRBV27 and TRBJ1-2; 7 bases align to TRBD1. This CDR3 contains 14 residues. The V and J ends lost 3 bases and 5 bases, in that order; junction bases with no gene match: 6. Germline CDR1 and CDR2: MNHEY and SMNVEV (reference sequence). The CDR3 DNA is TGTGCCAGCAGTTTTATGGGGACAGATTATGGCTACACCTTC. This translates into CASSFMGTDYGYTF.

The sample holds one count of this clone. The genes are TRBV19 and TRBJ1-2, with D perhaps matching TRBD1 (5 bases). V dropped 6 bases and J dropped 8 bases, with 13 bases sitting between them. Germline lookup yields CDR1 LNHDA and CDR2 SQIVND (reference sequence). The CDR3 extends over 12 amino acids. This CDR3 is CASSAGLGGYTF. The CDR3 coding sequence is TGTGCCAGTAGCGCGGGGCTAGGCGGCTACACCTTC.

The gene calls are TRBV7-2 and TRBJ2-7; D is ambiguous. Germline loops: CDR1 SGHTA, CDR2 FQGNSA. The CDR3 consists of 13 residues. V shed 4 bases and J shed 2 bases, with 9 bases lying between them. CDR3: CASSSIQTYEQYF. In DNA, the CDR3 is TGTGCCAGCAGCTCGATACAGACCTACGAGCAGTACTTC.

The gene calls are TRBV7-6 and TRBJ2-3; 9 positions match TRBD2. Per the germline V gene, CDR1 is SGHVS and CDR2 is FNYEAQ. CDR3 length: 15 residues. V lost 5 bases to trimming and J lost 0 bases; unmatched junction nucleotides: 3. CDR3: CASSIGTSSTDTQYF. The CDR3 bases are TGTGCCAGCAGCATTGGGACTAGCAGCACAGATACGCAGTATTTT.

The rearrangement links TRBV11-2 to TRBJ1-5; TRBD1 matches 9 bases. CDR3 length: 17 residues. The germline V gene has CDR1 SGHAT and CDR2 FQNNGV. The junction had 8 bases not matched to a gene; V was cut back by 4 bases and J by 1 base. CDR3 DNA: TGTGCCAGCAGCTCCGGACAGGGGTTAATAAGCAATCAGCCCCAGCATTTT. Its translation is CASSSGQGLISNQPQHF. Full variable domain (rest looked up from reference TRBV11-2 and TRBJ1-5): EAGVAQSPRYKIIEKRQSVAFWCNPISGHATLYWYQQILGQGPKLLIQFQNNGVVDDSQLPKDRFSAERLKGVDSTLKIQPAKLEDSAVYLCASSSGQGLISNQPQHFGDGTRLSIL.

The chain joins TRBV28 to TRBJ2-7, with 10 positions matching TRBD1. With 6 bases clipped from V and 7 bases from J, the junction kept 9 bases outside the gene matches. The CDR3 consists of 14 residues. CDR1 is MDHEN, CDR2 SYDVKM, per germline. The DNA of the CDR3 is TGTGCCAGCAGCCCGGACAGGGGGGCGGGGGAGCAGTACTTC. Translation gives CASSPDRGAGEQYF.

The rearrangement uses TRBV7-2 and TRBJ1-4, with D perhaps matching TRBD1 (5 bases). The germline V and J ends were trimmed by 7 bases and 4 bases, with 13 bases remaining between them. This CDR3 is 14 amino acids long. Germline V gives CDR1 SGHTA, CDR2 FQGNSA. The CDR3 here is CASKEGRYNEKLFF. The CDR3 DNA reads TGTGCCAGCAAGGAGGGACGGTATAATGAAAAACTGTTTTTT. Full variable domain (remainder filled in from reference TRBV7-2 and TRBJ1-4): GAGVSQSPSNKVTEKGKDVELRCDPISGHTALYWYRQSLGQGLEFLIYFQGNSAPDKSGLPSDRFSAERTGGSVSTLTIQRTQQEDSAVYLCASKEGRYNEKLFFGSGTQLSVL.

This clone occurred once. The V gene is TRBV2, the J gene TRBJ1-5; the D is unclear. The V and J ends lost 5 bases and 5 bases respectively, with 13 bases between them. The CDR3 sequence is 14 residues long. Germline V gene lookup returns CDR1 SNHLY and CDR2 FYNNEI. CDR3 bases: TGTGCCAGCAGTCATCAGACGCGGGATCAGCCCCAGCATTTT. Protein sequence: CASSHQTRDQPQHF.

The CDR3 loop reads CSVDSGIIQYF. The DNA of the CDR3 is TGCAGCGTTGACTCGGGGATCATTCAGTACTTC. The gene calls are TRBV29-1 and TRBJ2-4; maybe TRBD2 (5 bases). CDR3 size: 11 residues. In germline, CDR1 is SQVTM, CDR2 ANQGSEA. V lost 3 bases, J lost 9 bases, and 9 bases lay in between. The full variable domain, completed using reference TRBV29-1 and TRBJ2-4, is SAVISQKPSRDICQRGTSLTIQCQVDSQVTMMFWYRQQPGQSLTLIATANQGSEATYESGFVIDKFPISRPNLTFSTLTVSNMSPEDSSIYLCSVDSGIIQYFGAGTRLSVL.

Here the CDR3 reads CASSERGAPGELFF. DNA for the CDR3: TGTGCCAGCAGTGAGCGGGGGGCTCCCGGGGAGCTGTTTTTT. The genes are TRBV2 and TRBJ2-2; 8 nucleotides align to TRBD2. Germline V gene lookup returns CDR1 SNHLY and CDR2 FYNNEI. Trimming took 3 bases from V and 6 from J; bases not matched to a gene: 3. The CDR3 is made up of 14 amino acids.

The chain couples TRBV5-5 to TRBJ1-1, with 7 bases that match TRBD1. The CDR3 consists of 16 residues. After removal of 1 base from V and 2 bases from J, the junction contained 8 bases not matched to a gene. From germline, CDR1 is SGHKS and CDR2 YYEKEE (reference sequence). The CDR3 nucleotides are TGTGCCAGCAGCTTGAGGGACAGAGGGCTTAACACTGAAGCTTTCTTT. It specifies CASSLRDRGLNTEAFF.